The T cell receptor beta chain under discussion was sequenced for a study of cytomegalovirus exposure and HLA in healthy donors. Study-wide background: Of roughly 400 genotyped donors, 81% clustered with self-reported Caucasian donors. Study results and caveats: Some V segments, including TRBV6-2 and TRBV6-3, were excluded as indistinguishable. Most subjects' HLA-A and HLA-B alleles were reportedly predicted from TCR beta sequences.

About this clone itself: The target antigen is unknown.

60 Vbeta and 13 Jbeta primers were used in PCR. The method was immunoSEQ multiplex PCR; TCRdb's version includes in-frame clones alone and lacks a portion of them. The table includes about 200,000 clones, around 85% detected once. The CDR3 has 15 residues. Germline V gene lookup returns CDR1 MNHNY and CDR2 SVGAGI (reference sequence). Trimming left V 2 bases short and J 5 bases short, with 13 bases between. Sequencing was performed on PBMCs. This TCR was recovered from a man in his fifties or sixties in good health and CMV-seronegative. The chain is built from TRBV6-6 and TRBJ2-4; D ambiguous. CDR3 in DNA: TGTGCCAGCAGTTACGCTGGAGCCATCGAAAACATTCAGTACTTC. Translation gives CASSYAGAIENIQYF.